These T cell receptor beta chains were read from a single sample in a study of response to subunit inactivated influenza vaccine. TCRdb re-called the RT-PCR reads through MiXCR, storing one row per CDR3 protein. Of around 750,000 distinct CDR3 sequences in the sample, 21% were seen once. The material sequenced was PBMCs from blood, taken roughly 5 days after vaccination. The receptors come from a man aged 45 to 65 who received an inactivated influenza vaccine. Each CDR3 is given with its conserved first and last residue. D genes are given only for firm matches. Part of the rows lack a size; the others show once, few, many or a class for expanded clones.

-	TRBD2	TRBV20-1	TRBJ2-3	CSASVTGGDSGRATDTQYF	TGCAGTGCTAGCGTTACAGGGGGCGATAGCGGGAGGGCCACAGATACGCAGTATTTT
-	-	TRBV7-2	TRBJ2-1	CASSHLDSNAGDNEQFF	TGTGCCAGCAGCCACCTAGACAGCAACGCCGGGGACAATGAGCAGTTCTTC
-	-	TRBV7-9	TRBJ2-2	CASSLDFTGELFF	TGTGCCAGCAGCTTAGACTTCACCGGGGAGCTGTTTTTT
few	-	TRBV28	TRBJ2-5	CASSPPYLRETQYF	TGTGCCAGCAGTCCCCCCTACCTCCGGGAGACCCAGTACTTC
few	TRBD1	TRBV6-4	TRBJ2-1	CASRRPGQGVGNEQFF	TGTGCCAGCAGACGACCGGGACAGGGTGTAGGGAATGAGCAGTTCTTC
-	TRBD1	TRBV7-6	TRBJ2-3	CASSTYRGRSTDTQYF	TGTGCCAGCAGCACATACAGGGGCCGGAGCACAGATACGCAGTATTTT
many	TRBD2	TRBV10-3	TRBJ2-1	CAISEETSGVNEQFF	TGTGCCATCAGTGAGGAGACTAGCGGCGTCAATGAGCAGTTCTTC
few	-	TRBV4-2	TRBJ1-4	CASSQGGATNEKLFF	TGTGCCAGCAGCCAAGGCGGTGCAACTAATGAAAAACTGTTTTTT
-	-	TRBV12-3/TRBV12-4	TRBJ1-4	CASSPELREKLFF	TGTGCCAGCAGTCCCGAATTGAGGGAAAAACTGTTTTTT
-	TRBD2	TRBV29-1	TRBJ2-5	CSVVRGGQETQYF	TGCAGCGTTGTACGGGGGGGTCAAGAGACCCAGTACTTC
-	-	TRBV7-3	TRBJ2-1	CASSLKSNRDLQDEQFF	TGTGCCAGCAGCTTAAAATCAAACCGGGACCTTCAGGATGAGCAGTTCTTC
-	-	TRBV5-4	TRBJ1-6	CASSLSPGANSPLHF	TGTGCCAGCAGCTTGTCGCCAGGGGCCAATTCACCCCTCCACTTT
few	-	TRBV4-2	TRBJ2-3	CASTQVRGFGGTDTQYF	TGTGCCAGCACCCAAGTTCGAGGCTTCGGGGGCACAGATACGCAGTATTTT
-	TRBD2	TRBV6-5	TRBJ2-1	CASSYQRGLALVYNEQFF	TGTGCCAGCAGTTACCAGAGAGGACTAGCGCTAGTCTACAATGAGCAGTTCTTC
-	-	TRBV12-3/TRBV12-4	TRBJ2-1	CASSLIGGQHNEQSF	TGTGCCAGCAGTTTAATAGGGGGGCAGCACAATGAGCAGTCCTTC
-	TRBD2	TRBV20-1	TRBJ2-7	CSATSGGPNEQYF	TGCAGTGCCACTAGCGGGGGGCCCAACGAGCAGTACTTC
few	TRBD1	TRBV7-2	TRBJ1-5	CASSLAGGGGGQPQHF	TGTGCCAGCAGCTTAGCAGGAGGGGGCGGTGGGCAGCCCCAGCATTTT
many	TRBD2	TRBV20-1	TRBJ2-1	CSASGQGGLAGPYIYNEQFF	TGCAGTGCTAGTGGGCAGGGAGGACTAGCGGGGCCCTATATCTACAATGAGCAGTTCTTC
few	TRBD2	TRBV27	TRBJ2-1	CASSFDAGGGTYNEQFF	TGTGCCAGCAGTTTCGATGCGGGAGGAGGGACTTACAATGAGCAGTTCTTC
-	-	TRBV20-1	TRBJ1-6	CSAPDTSATPYNSPLHF	TGCAGTGCCCCAGACACCAGTGCTACTCCCTATAATTCACCCCTCCACTTT
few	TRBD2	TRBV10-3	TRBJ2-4	CAISDTSGGDIQYF	TGTGCCATCAGTGACACTAGCGGGGGAGACATTCAGTACTTC
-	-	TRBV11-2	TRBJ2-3	CASSLIPGGTSTDTQYF	TGTGCCAGCAGTCTGATACCTGGCGGGACTAGCACAGATACGCAGTATTTT
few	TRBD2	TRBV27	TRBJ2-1	CASTPGGPLHNEQFF	TGTGCCAGCACTCCGGGGGGGCCTCTCCACAATGAGCAGTTCTTC
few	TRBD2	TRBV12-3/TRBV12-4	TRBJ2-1	CASRGLAGGYNEQFF	TGTGCCAGCAGGGGGCTAGCGGGAGGCTACAATGAGCAGTTCTTC
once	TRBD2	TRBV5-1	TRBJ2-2	CASSLFGRSGTGELFF	TGCGCCAGCAGCTTGTTCGGGAGGTCGGGCACCGGGGAGCTGTTTTTT
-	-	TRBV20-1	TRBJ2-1	CSAKPDSALWGNEQFF	TGCAGTGCTAAACCGGACAGCGCCCTTTGGGGAAATGAGCAGTTCTTC
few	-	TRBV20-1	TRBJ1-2	CSASRQGKDYTF	TGCAGTGCTAGTCGGCAGGGGAAGGACTACACCTTC
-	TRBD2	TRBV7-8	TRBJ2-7	CASSEGLAGAGYEQYF	TGTGCCAGCAGCGAGGGACTAGCGGGGGCCGGGTACGAGCAGTACTTC